The 13 T cell receptor beta chains reported below all come from one sample, sequenced in a study of CD8 T cells in Susac syndrome. RNA amounts of roughly 0.5 to 1 ug underwent reverse transcription with random hexamers. TCRdb redid the calling of the immunoSEQ multiplex PCR reads with MiXCR, one entry per CDR3 protein. The sample lists under 200,000 distinct CDR3 sequences, approximately 95% occurring once. Sequenced sample: CD4+ T cells from PBMCs. These receptors came from a human donor in good health.

The rearrangement uses TRBV28 and TRBJ2-1; perhaps TRBD1 as D (5 bases). Germline V gene sequence: CDR1 MDHEN, CDR2 SYDVKM. The V and J ends lost 4 bases and 4 bases respectively, with 26 bases between them. CDR3 length equals 19 residues. CDR3 bases: TGTGCCAGCAGTTGGCCCGTTAGTTCGCGACAGACGGTTTACAATGAGCAGTTCTTC. Amino acid sequence: CASSWPVSSRQTVYNEQFF.

The chain is built from TRBV5-1 and TRBJ2-6; 7 bases agree with TRBD1. The CDR3 extends over 16 amino acids. CDR1 and CDR2 from the germline V gene are SGHRS and YFSETQ. With 3 bases clipped from V and 4 bases from J, the junction kept 7 bases outside the gene matches. As DNA, the CDR3 is TGCGCCAGCAGCTCGACAGGGACCGGAGGGGCCAACGTCCTGACTTTC. Translation gives CASSSTGTGGANVLTF. Together with reference TRBV5-1 and TRBJ2-6, the CDR3 gives the full variable domain: KAGVTQTPRYLIKTRGQQVTLSCSPISGHRSVSWYQQTPGQGLQFLFEYFSETQRNKGNFPGRFSGRQFSNSRSEMNVSTLELGDSALYLCASSSTGTGGANVLTFGAGSRLTVL.

The rearrangement uses TRBV29-1 and TRBJ2-2; D unresolved. Germline assignment: CDR1 SQVTM and CDR2 ANQGSEA. The ends were cut back, 7 bases at V and 6 bases at J, with 15 bases in the middle. The CDR3 contains 13 residues. CDR3 nucleotides: TGCAGCGCCGCTGAACGCCAGGCCGGGGAGCTGTTTTTT. As protein: CSAAERQAGELFF.

This clonotype has only one observation. The chain has TRBV6-5 and TRBJ2-7; 9 nucleotides agree with TRBD2. V was pared by 0 bases and J by 5 bases, with 11 bases of the junction left unmatched. The CDR3 covers 17 residues. Germline V CDR1 and CDR2: MNHEY, SVGAGI. The CDR3 DNA follows: TGTGCCAGCAGTTACTCCAGGAGGATGATAGCGGGGGACGAGCAGTACTTC. Translation gives CASSYSRRMIAGDEQYF.

The V call is TRBV15, the J call TRBJ2-1; 12 bases line up with TRBD2. The V and J ends lost 0 bases and 4 bases, in that order; junction bases with no gene match: 4. The CDR3 runs to 17 residues. CDR1 and CDR2 (germline): LNHNV, YYDKDF (reference sequence). This CDR3 is CATSRDEGLAGYNEQFF. CDR3 sequence (DNA): TGTGCCACCAGCAGAGACGAAGGACTAGCGGGATACAATGAGCAGTTCTTC.

This chain uses TRBV20-1 with TRBJ1-2, with D maybe TRBD1 (5 bases). Germline V gene lookup returns CDR1 DFQATT and CDR2 SNEGSKA (reference sequence). CDR3 length equals 11 residues. CDR3 bases: TGCAGCCCTGCGGGGGACTATGGCTACACCTTC. Translation: CSPAGDYGYTF.

The chain uses TRBV28 and TRBJ2-3; 8 bases align to TRBD2. Germline values: CDR1 MDHEN, CDR2 SYDVKM. V shed 4 bases, J shed 5 bases, and the junction held 5 bases outside the gene matches. The CDR3 runs to 14 residues. CDR3 loop: CASSWAGGRDTQYF. Here the CDR3 DNA reads TGTGCCAGCAGTTGGGCGGGGGGCAGAGATACGCAGTATTTT.

The gene calls are TRBV2 and TRBJ2-5; 7 bases match TRBD1. Trimming at V came to 6 bases and at J to 5 bases, leaving 9 bases not matched to a gene. This CDR3 comprises 14 residues. Germline loops: CDR1 SNHLY, CDR2 FYNNEI. The CDR3: CASRATGLGETQYF. Here the CDR3 DNA reads TGTGCCAGCAGGGCGACAGGGTTGGGTGAGACCCAGTACTTC.

The chain combines TRBV3-1 with TRBJ1-5; D uncertain. The germline V and J ends were trimmed by 1 base and 3 bases, with 16 bases remaining between them. The CDR3 runs 17 residues. The germline V gene has CDR1 LGHDT and CDR2 YNNKEL (reference sequence). This CDR3 is CASSQVDRSRDNQPQHF. The CDR3 DNA sequence: TGTGCCAGCAGCCAAGTTGATAGGTCGCGAGACAATCAGCCCCAGCATTTT. Filled out from reference TRBV3-1 and TRBJ1-5, the complete variable domain reads DTAVSQTPKYLVTQMGNDKSIKCEQNLGHDTMYWYKQDSKKFLKIMFSYNNKELIINETVPNRFSPKSPDKAHLNLHINSLELGDSAVYFCASSQVDRSRDNQPQHFGDGTRLSIL.

The genes are TRBV10-3 and TRBJ1-2, with TRBD1 identical over 11 bases. CDR1 is ENHRY and CDR2 is SYGVKD in the germline V gene. V trimming: 11 bases; J trimming: 6 bases; junction bases outside the gene matches: 8. This CDR3 has 13 amino acids. The CDR3 protein is CALWDRGLHGYTF. CDR3 in DNA: TGTGCCCTATGGGACAGGGGGTTACATGGCTACACCTTC.

The chain joins TRBV19 to TRBJ2-7, with TRBD1 identical over 10 bases. This CDR3 comprises 13 residues. Per the germline V gene, CDR1 is LNHDA and CDR2 is SQIVND (reference sequence). V dropped 6 bases and J dropped 4; count of bases not matched to a gene: 3. This CDR3 reads CASRGQGRYEQYF. CDR3 coding DNA: TGTGCCAGTAGGGGACAGGGGCGGTACGAGCAGTACTTC.

This clonotype was counted between two and nine times. V usage is TRBV20-1 and J usage is TRBJ1-5, with D perhaps TRBD1 (6 bases). The CDR3 has 14 residues. V shed 1 base and J shed 4 bases, with 11 bases lying between them. Germline V gives CDR1 DFQATT, CDR2 SNEGSKA (reference sequence). The CDR3 nucleotides read TGCAGTGCTAGAGGTGGGAGGGGGAATCAGCCCCAGCATTTT. Its translation: CSARGGRGNQPQHF.

The CDR3 sequence: CSVDLQGRWTEAFF. In DNA, the CDR3 is TGCAGCGTTGACTTACAGGGTCGTTGGACTGAAGCTTTCTTT. This rearrangement joins TRBV29-1 to TRBJ1-1, with D possibly matching TRBD1 (6 bases). The CDR3 length is 14 residues. CDR1 is SQVTM and CDR2 is ANQGSEA in the germline V gene. Trimming took off 3 bases at V and 5 bases at J, with 16 bases between the two ends.